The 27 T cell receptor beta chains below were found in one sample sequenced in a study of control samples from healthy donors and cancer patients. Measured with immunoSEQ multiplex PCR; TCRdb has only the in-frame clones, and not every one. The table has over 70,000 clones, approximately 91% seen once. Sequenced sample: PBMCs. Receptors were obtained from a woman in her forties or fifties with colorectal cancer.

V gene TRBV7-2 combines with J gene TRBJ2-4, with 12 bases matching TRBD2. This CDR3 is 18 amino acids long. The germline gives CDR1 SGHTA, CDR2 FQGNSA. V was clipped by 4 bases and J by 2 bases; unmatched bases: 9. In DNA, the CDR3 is TGTGCCAGCAGCTCGCCCTCTAGCGGGGGGGTATCCAAAAACATTCAGTACTTC. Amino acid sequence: CASSSPSSGGVSKNIQYF.

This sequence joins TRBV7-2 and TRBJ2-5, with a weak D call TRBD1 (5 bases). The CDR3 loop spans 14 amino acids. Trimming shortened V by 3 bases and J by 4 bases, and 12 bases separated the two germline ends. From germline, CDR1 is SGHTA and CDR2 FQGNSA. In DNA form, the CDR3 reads TGTGCCAGCAGCTTCAGACAGACTGGAGAGACCCAGTACTTC. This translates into CASSFRQTGETQYF.

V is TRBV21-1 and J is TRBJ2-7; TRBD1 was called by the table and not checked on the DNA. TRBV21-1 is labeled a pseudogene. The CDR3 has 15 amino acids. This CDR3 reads CASSTGDRDYYEQYV. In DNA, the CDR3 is TGTGCCAGCAGCACCGGGGACAGGGACTACTACGAGCAGTACGTC.

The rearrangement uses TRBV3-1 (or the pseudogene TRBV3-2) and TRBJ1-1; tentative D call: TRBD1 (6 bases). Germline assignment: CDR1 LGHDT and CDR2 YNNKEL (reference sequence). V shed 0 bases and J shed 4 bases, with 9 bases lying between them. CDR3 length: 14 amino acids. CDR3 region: CASSQDRGATEAFF. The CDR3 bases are TGTGCCAGCAGCCAAGACAGGGGTGCCACTGAAGCTTTCTTT.

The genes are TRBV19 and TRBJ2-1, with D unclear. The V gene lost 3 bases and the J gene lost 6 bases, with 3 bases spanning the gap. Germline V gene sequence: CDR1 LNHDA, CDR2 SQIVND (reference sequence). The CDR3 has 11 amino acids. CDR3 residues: CASSMTNEQFF. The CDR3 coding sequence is TGTGCCAGTAGTATGACCAATGAGCAGTTCTTC. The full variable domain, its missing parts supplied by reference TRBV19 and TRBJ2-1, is DGGITQSPKYLFRKEGQNVTLSCEQNLNHDAMYWYRQDPGQGLRLIYYSQIVNDFQKGDIAEGYSVSREKKESFPLTVTSAQKNPTAFYLCASSMTNEQFFGPGTRLTVL.

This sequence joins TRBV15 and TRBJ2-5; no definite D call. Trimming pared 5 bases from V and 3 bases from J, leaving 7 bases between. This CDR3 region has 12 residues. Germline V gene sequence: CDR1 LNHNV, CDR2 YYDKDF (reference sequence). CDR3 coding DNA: TGTGCCACCAGCCGCACAAAAGAGACCCAGTACTTC. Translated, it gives CATSRTKETQYF.

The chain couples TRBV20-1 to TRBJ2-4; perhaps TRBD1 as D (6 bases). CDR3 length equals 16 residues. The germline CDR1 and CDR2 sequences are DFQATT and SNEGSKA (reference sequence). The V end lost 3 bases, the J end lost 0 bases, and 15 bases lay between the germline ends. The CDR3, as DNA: TGCAGTGCTAGTAACTACAGGGCCCTAGCCAAAAACATTCAGTACTTC. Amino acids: CSASNYRALAKNIQYF.

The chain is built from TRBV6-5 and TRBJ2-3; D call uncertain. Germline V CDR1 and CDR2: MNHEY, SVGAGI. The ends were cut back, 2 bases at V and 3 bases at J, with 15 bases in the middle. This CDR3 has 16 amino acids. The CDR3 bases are TGTGCCAGCAGTTACGCTGGGGTAGCATTGACAGATACGCAGTATTTT. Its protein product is CASSYAGVALTDTQYF.

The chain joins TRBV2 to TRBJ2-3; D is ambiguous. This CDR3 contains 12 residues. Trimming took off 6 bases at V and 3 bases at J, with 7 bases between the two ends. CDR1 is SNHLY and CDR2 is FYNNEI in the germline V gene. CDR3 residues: CASSLRTDTQYF. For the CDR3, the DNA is TGTGCCAGCAGCCTCAGGACAGATACGCAGTATTTT.

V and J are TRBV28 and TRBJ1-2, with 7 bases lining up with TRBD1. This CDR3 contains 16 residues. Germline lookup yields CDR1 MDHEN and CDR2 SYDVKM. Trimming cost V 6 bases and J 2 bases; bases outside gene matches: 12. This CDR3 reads CASSHSTGWGNYGYTF. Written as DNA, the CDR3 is TGTGCCAGCAGCCACTCGACAGGGTGGGGAAACTATGGCTACACCTTC.

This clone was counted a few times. As DNA, the CDR3 is TGTGCCAGCAGCTCCACGGGACAGGGGAATGAGCAGTTCTTC. It yields the protein CASSSTGQGNEQFF. The rearrangement uses TRBV11-3 and TRBJ2-1; TRBD1 aligns across 10 bases. With 4 bases clipped from V and 7 bases from J, the junction kept 4 bases outside the gene matches. The germline CDR1 and CDR2 sequences are SGHNT and YENEEA. The CDR3 loop spans 14 amino acids. The full variable domain, its missing parts supplied by reference TRBV11-3 and TRBJ2-1, is EAGVVQSPRYKIIEKKQPVAFWCNPISGHNTLYWYLQNLGQGPELLIRYENEEAVDDSQLPKDRFSAERLKGVDSTLKIQPAELGDSAVYLCASSSTGQGNEQFFGPGTRLTVL.

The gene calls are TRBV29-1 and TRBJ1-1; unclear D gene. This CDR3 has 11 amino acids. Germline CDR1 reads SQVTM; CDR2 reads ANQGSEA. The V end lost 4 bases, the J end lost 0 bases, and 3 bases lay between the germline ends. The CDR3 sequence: CSVGMNTEAFF. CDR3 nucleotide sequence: TGCAGCGTTGGGATGAACACTGAAGCTTTCTTT.

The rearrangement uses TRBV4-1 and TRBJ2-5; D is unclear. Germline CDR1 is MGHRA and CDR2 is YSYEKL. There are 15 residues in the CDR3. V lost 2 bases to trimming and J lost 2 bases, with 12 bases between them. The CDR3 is CASSQSGLDQETQYF. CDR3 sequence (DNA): TGCGCCAGCAGCCAATCCGGTTTGGATCAAGAGACCCAGTACTTC.

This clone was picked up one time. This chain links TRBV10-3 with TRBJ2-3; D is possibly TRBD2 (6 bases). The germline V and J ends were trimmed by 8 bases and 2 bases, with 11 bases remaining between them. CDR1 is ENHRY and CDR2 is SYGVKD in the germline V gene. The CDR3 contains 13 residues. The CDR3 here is CAIGPGDTDTQYF. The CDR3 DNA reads TGTGCCATCGGTCCGGGGGACACAGATACGCAGTATTTT.

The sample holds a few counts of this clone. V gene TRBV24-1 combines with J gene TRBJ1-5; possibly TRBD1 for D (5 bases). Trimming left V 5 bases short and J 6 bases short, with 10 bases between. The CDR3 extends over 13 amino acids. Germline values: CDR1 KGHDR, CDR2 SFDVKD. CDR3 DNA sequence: TGTGCCACCAGTGGTGGGGGATTTCAGCCCCAGCATTTT. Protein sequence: CATSGGGFQPQHF.

DNA of the CDR3: TGTGCCAGCAGCCAAGGAATCCTCGGGGCTAGCGCCTACGAGCAGTACGTC. Its protein is CASSQGILGASAYEQYV. The chain couples TRBV3-1 (or the pseudogene TRBV3-2) to TRBJ2-7, with D possibly TRBD2 on 6 matching bases. The germline V and J ends were trimmed by 1 base and 2 bases, with 18 bases remaining between them. CDR1 and CDR2 (germline): LGHDT, YNNKEL (reference sequence). CDR3 length equals 17 residues.

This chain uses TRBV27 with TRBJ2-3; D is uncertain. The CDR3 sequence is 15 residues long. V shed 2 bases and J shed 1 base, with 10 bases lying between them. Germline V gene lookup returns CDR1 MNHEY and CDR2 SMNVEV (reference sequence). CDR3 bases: TGTGCCAGCAGTTTAATGGCAGACCGCACAGATACGCAGTATTTT. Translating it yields CASSLMADRTDTQYF.

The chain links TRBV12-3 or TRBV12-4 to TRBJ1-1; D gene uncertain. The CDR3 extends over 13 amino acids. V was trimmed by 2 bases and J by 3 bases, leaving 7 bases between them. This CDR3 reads CASSLTEDTEAFF. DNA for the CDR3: TGTGCCAGCAGTTTAACCGAGGACACTGAAGCTTTCTTT.

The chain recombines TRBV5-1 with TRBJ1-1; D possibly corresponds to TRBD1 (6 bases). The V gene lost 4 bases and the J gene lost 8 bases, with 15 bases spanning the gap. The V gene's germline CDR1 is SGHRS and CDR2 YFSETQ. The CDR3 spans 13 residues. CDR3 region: CASSLDGQGEAFF. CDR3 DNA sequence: TGCGCCAGCAGCCTGGACGGGCAGGGGGAAGCTTTCTTT.

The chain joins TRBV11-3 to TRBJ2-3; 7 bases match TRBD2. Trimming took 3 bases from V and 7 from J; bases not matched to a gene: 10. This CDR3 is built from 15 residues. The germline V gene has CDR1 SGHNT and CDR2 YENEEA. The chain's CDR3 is CASSFGGASGNTQYF. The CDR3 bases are TGTGCCAGCAGCTTTGGTGGGGCTAGCGGAAATACGCAGTATTTT.

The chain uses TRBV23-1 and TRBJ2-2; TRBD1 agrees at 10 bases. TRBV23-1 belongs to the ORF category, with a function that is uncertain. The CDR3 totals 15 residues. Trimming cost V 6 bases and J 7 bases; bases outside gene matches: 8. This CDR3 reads CASRTDRGLDGELFF. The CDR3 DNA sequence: TGCGCCAGCAGAACTGACAGGGGGCTTGACGGGGAGCTGTTTTTT.

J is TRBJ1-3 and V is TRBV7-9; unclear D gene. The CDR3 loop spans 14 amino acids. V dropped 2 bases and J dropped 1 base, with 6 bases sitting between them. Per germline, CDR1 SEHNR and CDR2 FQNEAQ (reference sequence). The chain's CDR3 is CASSLLGSGNTIYF. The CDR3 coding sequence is TGTGCCAGCAGCTTATTAGGATCTGGAAACACCATATATTTT.

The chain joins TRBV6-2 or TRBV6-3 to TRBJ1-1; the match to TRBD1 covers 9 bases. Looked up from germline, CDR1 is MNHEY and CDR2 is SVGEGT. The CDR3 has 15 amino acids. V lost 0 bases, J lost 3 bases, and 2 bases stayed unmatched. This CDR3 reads CASSYSGQGYTEAFF. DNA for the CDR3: TGTGCCAGCAGTTACTCCGGACAGGGGTACACTGAAGCTTTCTTT.

In nucleotides, the CDR3 is TGTGCCAGCTCACCAGCCCACCTAGGAGAGACCCAGTACTTC. Encoded protein: CASSPAHLGETQYF. V gene TRBV18 combines with J gene TRBJ2-5; the D is unclear. The CDR3 length is 14 residues. Trimming stripped 2 bases from V and 4 bases from J, with 11 bases between. Germline CDR1 is KGHSH and CDR2 is LQKENI.

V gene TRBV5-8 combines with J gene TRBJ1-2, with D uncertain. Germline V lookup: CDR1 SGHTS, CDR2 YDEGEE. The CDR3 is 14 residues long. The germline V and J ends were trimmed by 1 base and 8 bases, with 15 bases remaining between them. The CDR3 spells CASSLMSLRVGYTF. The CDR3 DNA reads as TGTGCCAGCAGCTTGATGTCCCTAAGGGTCGGCTACACCTTC.

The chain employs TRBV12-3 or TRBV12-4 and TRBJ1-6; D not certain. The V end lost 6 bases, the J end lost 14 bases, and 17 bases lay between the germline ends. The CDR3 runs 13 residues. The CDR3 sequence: CASSWRTASTLHF. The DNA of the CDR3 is TGTGCCAGCAGCTGGAGAACAGCCTCTACCCTCCACTTT.

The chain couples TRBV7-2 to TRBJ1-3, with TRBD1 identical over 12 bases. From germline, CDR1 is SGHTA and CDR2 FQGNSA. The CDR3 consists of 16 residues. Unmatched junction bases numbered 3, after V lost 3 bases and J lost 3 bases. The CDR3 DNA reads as TGTGCCAGCAGCTTGGGACAGGGGGCCATTGGAAACACCATATATTTT. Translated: CASSLGQGAIGNTIYF.